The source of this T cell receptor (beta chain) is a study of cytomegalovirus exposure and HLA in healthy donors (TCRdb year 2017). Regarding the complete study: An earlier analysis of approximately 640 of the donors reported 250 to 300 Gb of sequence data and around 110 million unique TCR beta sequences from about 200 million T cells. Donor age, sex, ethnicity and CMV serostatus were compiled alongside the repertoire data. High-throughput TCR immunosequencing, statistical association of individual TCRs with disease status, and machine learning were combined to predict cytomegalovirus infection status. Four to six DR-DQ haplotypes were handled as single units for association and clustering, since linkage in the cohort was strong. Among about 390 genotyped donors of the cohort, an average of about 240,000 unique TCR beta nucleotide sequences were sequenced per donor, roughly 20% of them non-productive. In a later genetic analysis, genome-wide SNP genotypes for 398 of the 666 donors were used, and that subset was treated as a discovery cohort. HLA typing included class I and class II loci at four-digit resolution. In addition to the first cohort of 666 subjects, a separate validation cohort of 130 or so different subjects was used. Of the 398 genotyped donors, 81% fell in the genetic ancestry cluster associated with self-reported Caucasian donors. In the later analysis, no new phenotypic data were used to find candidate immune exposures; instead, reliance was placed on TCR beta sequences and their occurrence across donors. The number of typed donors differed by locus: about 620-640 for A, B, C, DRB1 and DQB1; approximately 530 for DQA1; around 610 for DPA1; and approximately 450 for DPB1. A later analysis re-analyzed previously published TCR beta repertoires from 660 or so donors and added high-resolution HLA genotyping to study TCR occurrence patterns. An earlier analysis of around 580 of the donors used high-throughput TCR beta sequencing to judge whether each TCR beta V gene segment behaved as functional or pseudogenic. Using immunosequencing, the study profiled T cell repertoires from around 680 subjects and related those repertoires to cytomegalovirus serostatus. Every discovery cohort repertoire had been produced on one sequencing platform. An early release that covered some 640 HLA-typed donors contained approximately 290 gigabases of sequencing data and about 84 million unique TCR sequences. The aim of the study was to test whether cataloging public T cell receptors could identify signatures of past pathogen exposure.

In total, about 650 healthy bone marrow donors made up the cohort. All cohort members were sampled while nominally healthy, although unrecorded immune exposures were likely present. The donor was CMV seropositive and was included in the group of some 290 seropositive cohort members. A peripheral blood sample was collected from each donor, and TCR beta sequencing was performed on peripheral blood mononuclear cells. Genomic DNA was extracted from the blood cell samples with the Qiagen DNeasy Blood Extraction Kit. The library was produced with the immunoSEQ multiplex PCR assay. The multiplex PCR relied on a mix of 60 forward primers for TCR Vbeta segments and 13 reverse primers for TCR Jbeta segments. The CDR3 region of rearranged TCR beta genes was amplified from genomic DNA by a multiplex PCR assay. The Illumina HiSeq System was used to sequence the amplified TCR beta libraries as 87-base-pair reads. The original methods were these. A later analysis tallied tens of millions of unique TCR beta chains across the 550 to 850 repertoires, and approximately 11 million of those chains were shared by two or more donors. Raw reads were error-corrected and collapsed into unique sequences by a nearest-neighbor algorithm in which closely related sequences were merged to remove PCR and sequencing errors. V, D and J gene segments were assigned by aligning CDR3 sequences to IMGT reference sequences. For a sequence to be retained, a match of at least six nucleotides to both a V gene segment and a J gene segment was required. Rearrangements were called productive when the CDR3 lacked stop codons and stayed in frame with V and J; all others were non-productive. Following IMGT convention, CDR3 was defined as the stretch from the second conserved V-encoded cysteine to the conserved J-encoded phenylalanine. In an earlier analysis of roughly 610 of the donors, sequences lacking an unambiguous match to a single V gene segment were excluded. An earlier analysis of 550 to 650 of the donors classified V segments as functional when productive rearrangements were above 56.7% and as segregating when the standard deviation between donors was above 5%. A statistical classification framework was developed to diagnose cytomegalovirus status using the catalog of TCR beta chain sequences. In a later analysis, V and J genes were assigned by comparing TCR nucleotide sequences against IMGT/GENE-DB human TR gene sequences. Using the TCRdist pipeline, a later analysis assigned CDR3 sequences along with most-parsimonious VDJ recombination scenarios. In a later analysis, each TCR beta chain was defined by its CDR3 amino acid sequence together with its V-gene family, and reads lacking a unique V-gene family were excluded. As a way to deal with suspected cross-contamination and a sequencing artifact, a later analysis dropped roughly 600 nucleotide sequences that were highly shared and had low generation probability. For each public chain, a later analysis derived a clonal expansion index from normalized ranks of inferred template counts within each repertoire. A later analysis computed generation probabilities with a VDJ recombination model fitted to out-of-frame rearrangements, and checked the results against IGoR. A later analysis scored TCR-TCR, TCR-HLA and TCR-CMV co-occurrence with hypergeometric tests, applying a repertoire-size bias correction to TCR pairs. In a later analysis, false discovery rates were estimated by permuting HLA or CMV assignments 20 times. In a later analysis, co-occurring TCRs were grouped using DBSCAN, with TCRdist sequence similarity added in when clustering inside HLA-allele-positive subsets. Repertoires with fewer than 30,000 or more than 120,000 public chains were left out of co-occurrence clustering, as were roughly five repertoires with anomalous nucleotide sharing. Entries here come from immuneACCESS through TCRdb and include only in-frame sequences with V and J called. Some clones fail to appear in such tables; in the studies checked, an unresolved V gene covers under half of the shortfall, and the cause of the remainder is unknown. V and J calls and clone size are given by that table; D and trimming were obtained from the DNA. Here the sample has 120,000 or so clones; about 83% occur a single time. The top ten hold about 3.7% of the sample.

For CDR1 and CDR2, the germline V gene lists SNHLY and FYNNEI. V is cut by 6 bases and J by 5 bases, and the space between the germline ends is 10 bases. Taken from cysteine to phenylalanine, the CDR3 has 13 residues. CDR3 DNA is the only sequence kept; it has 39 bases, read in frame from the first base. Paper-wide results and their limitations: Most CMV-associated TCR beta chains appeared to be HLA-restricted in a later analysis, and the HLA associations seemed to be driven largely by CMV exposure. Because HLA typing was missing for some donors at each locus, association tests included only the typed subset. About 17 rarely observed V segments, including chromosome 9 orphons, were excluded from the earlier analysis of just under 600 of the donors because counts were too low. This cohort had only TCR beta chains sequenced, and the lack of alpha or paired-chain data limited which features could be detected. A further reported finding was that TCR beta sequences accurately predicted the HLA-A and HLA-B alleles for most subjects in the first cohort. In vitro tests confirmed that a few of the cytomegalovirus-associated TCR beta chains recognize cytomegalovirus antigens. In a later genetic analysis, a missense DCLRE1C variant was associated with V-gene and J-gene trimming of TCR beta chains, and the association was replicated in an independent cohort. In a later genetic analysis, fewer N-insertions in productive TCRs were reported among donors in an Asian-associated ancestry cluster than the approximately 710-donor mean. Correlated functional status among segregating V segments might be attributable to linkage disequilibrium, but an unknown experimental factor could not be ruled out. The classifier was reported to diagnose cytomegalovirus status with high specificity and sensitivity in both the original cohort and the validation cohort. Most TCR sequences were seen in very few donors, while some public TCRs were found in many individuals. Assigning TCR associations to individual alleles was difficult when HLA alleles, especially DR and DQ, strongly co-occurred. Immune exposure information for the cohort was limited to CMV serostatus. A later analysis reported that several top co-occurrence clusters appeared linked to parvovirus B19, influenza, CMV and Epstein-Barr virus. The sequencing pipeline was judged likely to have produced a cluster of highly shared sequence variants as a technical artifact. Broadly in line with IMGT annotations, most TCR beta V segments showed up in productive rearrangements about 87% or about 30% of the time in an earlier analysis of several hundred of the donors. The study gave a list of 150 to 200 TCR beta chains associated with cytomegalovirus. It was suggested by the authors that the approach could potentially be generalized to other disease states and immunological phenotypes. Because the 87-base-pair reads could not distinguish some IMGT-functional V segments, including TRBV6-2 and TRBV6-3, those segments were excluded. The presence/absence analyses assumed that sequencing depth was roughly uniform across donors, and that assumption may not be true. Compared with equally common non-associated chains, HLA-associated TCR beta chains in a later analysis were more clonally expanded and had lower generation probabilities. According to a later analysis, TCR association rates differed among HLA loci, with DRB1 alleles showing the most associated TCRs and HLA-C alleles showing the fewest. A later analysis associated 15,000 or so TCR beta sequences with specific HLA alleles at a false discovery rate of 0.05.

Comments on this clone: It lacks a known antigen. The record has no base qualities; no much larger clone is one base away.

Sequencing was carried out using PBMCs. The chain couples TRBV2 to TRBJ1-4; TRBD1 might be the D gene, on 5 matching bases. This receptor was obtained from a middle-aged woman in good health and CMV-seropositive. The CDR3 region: CASRANRNEKLFF. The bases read TGTGCCAGCAGAGCTAACAGGAATGAAAAACTGTTTTTT.